Reported below is one T cell receptor beta chain. Its antigen is undetermined. The PCR made use of 60 Vbeta and 13 Jbeta primers. In the original workflow: Unique TCR beta chains totaled roughly 80 million in a later count, with around 10 million of them shared. Produced via immunoSEQ multiplex PCR; TCRdb's table is partial and in-frame only. The DNA gave D and trimming, while V, J and clone size come from that table. Of 150,000 to 200,000 clones listed, around 83% are singletons. V lost 0 bases to trimming and J lost 2 bases, with 11 bases between them. The CDR3 contains 16 residues. Looked up from germline, CDR1 is LGHNA and CDR2 is YSLEER. This entry is derived from a study of cytomegalovirus exposure and HLA in healthy donors. Study observations and caveats: Indistinguishable V segments such as TRBV6-2 and TRBV6-3 were excluded. There were a few CMV-associated chains whose specificity for CMV antigens was confirmed in vitro.

The rearrangement links TRBV4-3 to TRBJ1-5; D is unresolved. The receptor comes from a middle-aged man in good health and CMV-seropositive. The specimen was PBMCs. CDR3 sequence (DNA): TGCGCCAGCAGCCAAGAGGCCGGGTCGGGCAATCAGCCCCAGCATTTT. It yields the protein CASSQEAGSGNQPQHF.